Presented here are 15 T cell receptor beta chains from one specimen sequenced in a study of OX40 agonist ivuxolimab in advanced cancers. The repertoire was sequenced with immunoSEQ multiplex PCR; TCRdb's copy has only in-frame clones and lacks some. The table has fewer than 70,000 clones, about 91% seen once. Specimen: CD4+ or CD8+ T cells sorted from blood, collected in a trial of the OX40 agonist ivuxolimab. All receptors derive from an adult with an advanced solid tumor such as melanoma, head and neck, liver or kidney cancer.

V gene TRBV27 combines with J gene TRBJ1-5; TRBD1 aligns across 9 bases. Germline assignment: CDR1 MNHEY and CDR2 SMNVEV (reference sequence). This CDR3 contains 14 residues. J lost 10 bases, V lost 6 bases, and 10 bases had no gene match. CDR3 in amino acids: CASSLGQGLGPQHF. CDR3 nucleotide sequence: TGTGCCAGCAGCCTTGGACAGGGGCTTGGACCCCAGCATTTT.

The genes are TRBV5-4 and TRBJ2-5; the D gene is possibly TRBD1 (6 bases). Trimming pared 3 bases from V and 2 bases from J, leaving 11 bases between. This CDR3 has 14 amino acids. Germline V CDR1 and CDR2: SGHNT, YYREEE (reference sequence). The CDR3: CASSSPQGQETQYF. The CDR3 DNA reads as TGTGCCAGCAGCTCGCCGCAGGGGCAAGAGACCCAGTACTTC.

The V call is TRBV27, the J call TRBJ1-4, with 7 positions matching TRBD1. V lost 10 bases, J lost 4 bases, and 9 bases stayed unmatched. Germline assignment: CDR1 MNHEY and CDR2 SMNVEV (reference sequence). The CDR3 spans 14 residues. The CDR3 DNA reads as TGTGCCACCTCACGGACAGGAGATAATGAAAAACTGTTTTTT. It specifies CATSRTGDNEKLFF.

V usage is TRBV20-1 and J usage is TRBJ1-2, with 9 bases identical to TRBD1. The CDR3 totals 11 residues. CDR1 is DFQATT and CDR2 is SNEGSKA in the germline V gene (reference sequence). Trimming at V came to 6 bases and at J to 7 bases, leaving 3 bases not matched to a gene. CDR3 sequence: CSAAQGAGYTF. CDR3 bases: TGCAGTGCCGCACAGGGGGCTGGCTACACCTTC.

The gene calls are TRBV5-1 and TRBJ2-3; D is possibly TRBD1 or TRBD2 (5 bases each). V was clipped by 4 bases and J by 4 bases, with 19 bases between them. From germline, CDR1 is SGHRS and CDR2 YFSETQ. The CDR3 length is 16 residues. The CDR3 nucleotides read TGCGCCAGCAGCCCCCCCGGGGCCCCCGGGTCAGATACGCAGTATTTT. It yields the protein CASSPPGAPGSDTQYF.

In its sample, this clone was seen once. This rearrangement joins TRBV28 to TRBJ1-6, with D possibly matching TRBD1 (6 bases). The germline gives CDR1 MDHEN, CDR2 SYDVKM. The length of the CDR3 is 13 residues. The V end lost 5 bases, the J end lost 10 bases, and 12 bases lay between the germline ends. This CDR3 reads CASSTGRNSPLHF. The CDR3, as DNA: TGTGCCAGCAGTACAGGGAGAAACTCACCCCTCCACTTT.

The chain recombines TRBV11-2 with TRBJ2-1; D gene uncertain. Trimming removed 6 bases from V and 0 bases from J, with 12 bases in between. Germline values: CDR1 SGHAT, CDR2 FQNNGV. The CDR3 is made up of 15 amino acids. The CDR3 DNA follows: TGTGCCAGCAGTACGGGCCGGAGCTCCTACAATGAGCAGTTCTTC. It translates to CASSTGRSSYNEQFF.

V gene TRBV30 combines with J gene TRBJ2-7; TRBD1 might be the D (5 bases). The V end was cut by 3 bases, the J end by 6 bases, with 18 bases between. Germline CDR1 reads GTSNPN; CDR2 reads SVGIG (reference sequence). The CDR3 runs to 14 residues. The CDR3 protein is CAWRRTRTLGEQYF. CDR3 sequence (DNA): TGTGCCTGGAGACGGACAAGGACCCTAGGCGAGCAGTACTTC.

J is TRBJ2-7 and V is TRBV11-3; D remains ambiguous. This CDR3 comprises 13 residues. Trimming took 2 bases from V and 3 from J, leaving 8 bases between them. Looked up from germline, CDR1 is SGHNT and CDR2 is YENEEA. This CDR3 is CASSLIQDYEQYF. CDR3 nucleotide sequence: TGTGCCAGCAGCTTAATTCAGGACTACGAGCAGTACTTC.

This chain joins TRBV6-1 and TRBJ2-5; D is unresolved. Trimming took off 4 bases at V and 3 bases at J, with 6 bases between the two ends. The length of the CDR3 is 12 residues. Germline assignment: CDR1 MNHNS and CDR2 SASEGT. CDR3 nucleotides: TGTGCCAGCAGTGGGGGAAAAGAGACCCAGTACTTC. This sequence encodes CASSGGKETQYF.

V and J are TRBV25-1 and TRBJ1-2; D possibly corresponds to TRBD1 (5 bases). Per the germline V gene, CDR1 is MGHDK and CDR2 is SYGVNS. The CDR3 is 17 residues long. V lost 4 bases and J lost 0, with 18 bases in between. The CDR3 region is CASSGGGTVTSNYGYTF. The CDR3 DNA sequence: TGTGCCAGCAGTGGAGGTGGGACCGTCACCTCTAACTATGGCTACACCTTC.

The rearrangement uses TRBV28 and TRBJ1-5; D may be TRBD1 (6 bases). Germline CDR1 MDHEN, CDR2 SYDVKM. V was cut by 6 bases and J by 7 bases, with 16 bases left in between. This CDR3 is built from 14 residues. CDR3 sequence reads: CASRLTGFPQPQHF. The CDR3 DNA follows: TGTGCCAGCAGACTTACAGGGTTCCCCCAGCCCCAGCATTTT.

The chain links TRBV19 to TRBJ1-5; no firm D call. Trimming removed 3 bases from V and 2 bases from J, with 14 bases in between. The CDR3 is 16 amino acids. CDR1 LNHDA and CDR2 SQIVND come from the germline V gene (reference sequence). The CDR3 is CASSIRRAAGNQPQHF. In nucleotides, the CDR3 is TGTGCCAGTAGTATTAGACGGGCGGCGGGCAATCAGCCCCAGCATTTT.

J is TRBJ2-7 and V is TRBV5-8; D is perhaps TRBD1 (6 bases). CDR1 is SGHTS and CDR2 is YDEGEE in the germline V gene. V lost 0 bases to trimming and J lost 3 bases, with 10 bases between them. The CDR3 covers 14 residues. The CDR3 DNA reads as TGTGCCAGCAGCTTGGGGCAGGGGAGCTACGAGCAGTACTTC. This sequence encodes CASSLGQGSYEQYF.

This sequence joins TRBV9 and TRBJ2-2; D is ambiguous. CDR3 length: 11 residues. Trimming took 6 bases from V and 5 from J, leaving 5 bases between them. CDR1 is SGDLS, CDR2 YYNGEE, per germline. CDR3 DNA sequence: TGTGCCAGCACCAGTACCGGGGAGCTGTTTTTT. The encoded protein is CASTSTGELFF.